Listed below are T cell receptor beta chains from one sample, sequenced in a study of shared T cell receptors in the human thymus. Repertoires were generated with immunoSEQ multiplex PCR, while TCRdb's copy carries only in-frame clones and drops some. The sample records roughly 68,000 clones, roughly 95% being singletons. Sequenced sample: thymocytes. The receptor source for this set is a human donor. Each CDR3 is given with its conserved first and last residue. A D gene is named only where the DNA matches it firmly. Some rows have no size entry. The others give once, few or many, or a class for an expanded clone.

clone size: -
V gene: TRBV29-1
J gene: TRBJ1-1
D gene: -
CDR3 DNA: TGCAGCGCAAAACCACTAATGAACACTGAAGCTTTCTTT
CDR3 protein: CSAKPLMNTEAFF

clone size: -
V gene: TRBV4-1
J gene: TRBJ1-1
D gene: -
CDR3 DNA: TGCGCCAGCAGCCAAAGAACGGGAACTGAAGCTTTCTTT
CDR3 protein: CASSQRTGTEAFF

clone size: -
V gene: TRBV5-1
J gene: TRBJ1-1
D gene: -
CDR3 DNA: TGCGCCAGCAGTAGGTCAGGTAGCACTGAAGCTTTCTTT
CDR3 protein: CASSRSGSTEAFF

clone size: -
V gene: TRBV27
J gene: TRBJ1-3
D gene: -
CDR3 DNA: TGTGCCAGCAGCACAAACAGGCACTCTGGAAACACCATATATTTT
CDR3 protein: CASSTNRHSGNTIYF

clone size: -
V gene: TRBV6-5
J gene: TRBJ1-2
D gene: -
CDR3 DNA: TGTGCCAGCAGTTTAACGGGGGCGGATCATGGCTACACCTTC
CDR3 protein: CASSLTGADHGYTF

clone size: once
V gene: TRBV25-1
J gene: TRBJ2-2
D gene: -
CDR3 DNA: TGTGCCAGCAGTGAAGACACCTACACCGGGGAGCTGTTTTTT
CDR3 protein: CASSEDTYTGELFF

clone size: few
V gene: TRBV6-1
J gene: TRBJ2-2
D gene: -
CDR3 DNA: TGTGCCAGCGGGAATCCGGGCACCGGGGAGCTGTTTTTT
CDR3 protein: CASGNPGTGELFF

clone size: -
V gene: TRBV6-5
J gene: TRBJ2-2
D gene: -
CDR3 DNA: TGTGCCAGCAATCGGGGACCGAGGTCCGGGGAGCTGTTTTTT
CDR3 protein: CASNRGPRSGELFF

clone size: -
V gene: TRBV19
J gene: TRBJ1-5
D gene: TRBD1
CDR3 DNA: TGTGCCAGTAGTATTTCCGACAGGGGGCTGGTTGGCAATCAGCCCCAGCATTTT
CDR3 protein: CASSISDRGLVGNQPQHF

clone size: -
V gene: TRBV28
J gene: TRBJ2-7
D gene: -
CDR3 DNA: TGTGCCAGCAGTTCCAATCCCAACCTCGGGAAGGTGACCTACGAGCAGTACTTC
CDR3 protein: CASSSNPNLGKVTYEQYF